The clone carrying this TCR beta chain was found a few times. Its antigen remains unknown. TCRdb fed the 5' RACE reads into MiXCR, producing one record per CDR3 protein. The sample records about 810,000 distinct CDR3 sequences, 9% to 15% being singletons. The data were taken from a study of identical twins. Regarding the study as a whole: Out-of-frame alpha sequences shared by twins were enriched for low generation probability.

Trimming shortened V by 4 bases and J by 0 bases, and 10 bases separated the two germline ends. Germline CDR1 LNHDA, CDR2 SQIVND (reference sequence). This CDR3 has 15 residues. These data were also filed under a second study, of yellow fever vaccine responses in identical twins.

The chain has TRBV19 and TRBJ1-5; possibly TRBD1 for D (6 bases). What was sequenced was PBMCs. This TCR derives from a young woman in good health. The CDR3 loop reads CASSTRQDSNQPQHF. For the CDR3, the DNA is TGTGCCAGTAGTACCCGACAGGATAGCAATCAGCCCCAGCATTTT.